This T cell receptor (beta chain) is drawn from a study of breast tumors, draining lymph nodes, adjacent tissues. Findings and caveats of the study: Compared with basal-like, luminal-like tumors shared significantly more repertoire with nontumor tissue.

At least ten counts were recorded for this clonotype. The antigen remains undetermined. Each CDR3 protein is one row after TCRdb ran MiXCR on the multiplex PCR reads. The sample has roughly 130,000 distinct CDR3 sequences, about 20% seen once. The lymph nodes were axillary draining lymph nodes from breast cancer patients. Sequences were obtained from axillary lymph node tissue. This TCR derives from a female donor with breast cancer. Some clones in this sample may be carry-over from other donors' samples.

CDR3 sequence reads: CASSLAGGSLYEQYF. CDR3 DNA sequence: TGTGCCAGCTCACTAGCGGGAGGGTCCCTCTACGAGCAGTACTTC. The chain combines TRBV18 with TRBJ2-7; 11 positions match TRBD2. Germline CDR1 is KGHSH and CDR2 is LQKENI. The CDR3 length is 15 residues. The ends lost 4 bases at V and 3 bases at J; junction bases unmatched: 5.